The 21 T cell receptor beta chains listed next were all sequenced from one sample in a study of blood T cell repertoires in COVID-19. Method: immunoSEQ multiplex PCR; TCRdb's copy keeps in-frame clones and lacks some. This table holds some 240,000 clones, 75% to 90% found once. Source material: PBMCs or T cells enriched from blood (not recorded which). These TCRs come from a woman aged 40 to 55 with acute COVID-19.

V usage is TRBV9 and J usage is TRBJ2-6; perhaps TRBD2 as D (5 bases). The CDR3 is 16 amino acids. Germline V lookup: CDR1 SGDLS, CDR2 YYNGEE. Trimming removed 6 bases at V and 0 bases at J, with 13 bases between. The CDR3 loop reads CASNAGTHSGANVLTF. CDR3 sequence (DNA): TGTGCCAGCAATGCGGGCACCCACTCTGGGGCCAACGTCCTGACTTTC.

This chain links TRBV6-6 with TRBJ1-2; 7 bases match TRBD1. The trim removed 4 bases at V and 1 base at J, leaving 9 bases unmatched. CDR3 length: 16 residues. The germline V gene has CDR1 MNHNY and CDR2 SVGAGI (reference sequence). The CDR3 region is CASSFPGQTYNYGYTF. The CDR3 nucleotides are TGTGCCAGCAGTTTCCCGGGACAGACCTATAACTATGGCTACACCTTC.

The rearrangement joins TRBV24-1 to TRBJ2-1; 8 nucleotides agree with TRBD2. V was clipped by 5 bases and J by 1 base; unmatched bases: 9. This CDR3 is built from 17 residues. Germline CDR1 is KGHDR and CDR2 is SFDVKD. CDR3 coding DNA: TGTGCCACCAGTGGTCTGGTAGCGGGGAAGTCCTACAATGAGCAGTTCTTC. It specifies CATSGLVAGKSYNEQFF.

The J gene is TRBJ1-1, the V gene TRBV3-1 (or the pseudogene TRBV3-2); 7 bases match TRBD1. The CDR3 runs 15 residues. Germline CDR1 reads LGHDT; CDR2 reads YNNKEL (reference sequence). J lost 1 base, V lost 4 bases, and 6 bases had no gene match. The CDR3 region has the DNA TGTGCCAGCAGCCCTTACCGGACAGGGAACACTGAAGCTTTCTTT. Its protein is CASSPYRTGNTEAFF.

The V and J genes are TRBV5-1 and TRBJ2-4; D is undetermined. Germline loops: CDR1 SGHRS, CDR2 YFSETQ. The CDR3 spans 14 residues. Trimming took 2 bases from V and 1 from J, leaving 7 bases between them. CDR3 sequence: CASSFSDAKNIQYF. In nucleotides, the CDR3 is TGCGCCAGCAGCTTCAGCGATGCCAAAAACATTCAGTACTTC.

This chain joins TRBV5-1 and TRBJ2-5; the match to TRBD2 covers 12 bases. Looked up from germline, CDR1 is SGHRS and CDR2 is YFSETQ. Losses at the gene ends were 4 bases for V and 4 bases for J; bases not matched to a gene: 8. This CDR3 spans 16 amino acids. This CDR3 reads CASSMLAGGEGETQYF. The CDR3 DNA reads as TGCGCCAGCAGCATGCTAGCGGGAGGGGAAGGAGAGACCCAGTACTTC.

V usage is TRBV29-1 and J usage is TRBJ2-7; 10 nucleotides align to TRBD1. Trimming took 3 bases from V and 7 from J; bases not matched to a gene: 6. The CDR3 is made up of 13 amino acids. Germline-derived CDR1 and CDR2 are SQVTM and ANQGSEA. The DNA of the CDR3 is TGCAGCGTTGAGGGGGACAGGGGACGTGAGCAGTACTTC. The encoded protein is CSVEGDRGREQYF.

The J gene is TRBJ2-7, the V gene TRBV5-1; TRBD2 matches 7 bases. The germline V gene has CDR1 SGHRS and CDR2 YFSETQ. This CDR3 spans 15 amino acids. J lost 6 bases, V lost 9 bases, and 18 bases had no gene match. CDR3 bases: TGCGCCACCTCGCGGGGAGGGCCACCCCCTGCCGAGCAGTACTTC. It is translated as CATSRGGPPPAEQYF.

J is TRBJ1-5 and V is TRBV21-1; no DNA check was done on the table's D call, TRBD1. TRBV21-1 counts as a pseudogene. The CDR3 covers 15 residues. DNA of the CDR3: TGTGCCAGCACCTTCGGACAGAATAGCAATCAGCCCCAGCATTTT. It is translated as CASTFGQNSNQPQHF.

The V gene is TRBV10-3, the J gene TRBJ1-6; D not resolved. V was pared by 2 bases and J by 7 bases, with 6 bases between. Germline V gene lookup returns CDR1 ENHRY and CDR2 SYGVKD. The CDR3 is 13 residues long. The CDR3 region has the DNA TGTGCCATCAGTGAGGGCTCGAATTCACCCCTCCACTTT. Its protein is CAISEGSNSPLHF.

The chain has TRBV24-1 and TRBJ2-2; TRBD1 aligns across 11 bases. CDR1 and CDR2 (germline): KGHDR, SFDVKD. Trimming cost V 3 bases and J 7 bases; bases outside gene matches: 6. There are 16 residues in the CDR3. CDR3 residues: CATSDTRTGGSGELFF. The CDR3 bases are TGTGCCACCAGTGATACTCGGACAGGGGGCAGCGGGGAGCTGTTTTTT.

The chain couples TRBV2 to TRBJ2-4; 11 nucleotides match TRBD2. Germline-derived CDR1 and CDR2 are SNHLY and FYNNEI. The length of the CDR3 is 15 residues. V gave up 6 bases and J gave up 3 bases; unmatched junction bases: 4. The CDR3 coding sequence is TGTGCCAGCAGGAAGGGACTAGCGGTCAAAAACATTCAGTACTTC. It yields the protein CASRKGLAVKNIQYF.

This chain uses TRBV15 with TRBJ1-2, with 9 bases lining up with TRBD1. After removal of 3 bases from V and 4 bases from J, the junction contained 3 bases not matched to a gene. The CDR3 sequence is 14 residues long. Germline V gives CDR1 LNHNV, CDR2 YYDKDF (reference sequence). CDR3 DNA: TGTGCCACCAGCAGGGGACAGGGCACCTATGGCTACACCTTC. Amino acid sequence: CATSRGQGTYGYTF.

This sequence joins TRBV10-3 and TRBJ1-4, with TRBD1 matching 7 bases. V dropped 5 bases and J dropped 10; count of bases not matched to a gene: 1. The CDR3 covers 11 residues. Germline-derived CDR1 and CDR2 are ENHRY and SYGVKD. The CDR3 reads CAISPGGKLFF. The CDR3, as DNA: TGTGCCATCAGTCCAGGGGGAAAACTGTTTTTT.

A note on this clone: An end of the junction differs from the germline gene, which may be a read error. The chain joins TRBV7-7 to TRBJ2-2; 8 bases are shared with TRBD2. CDR3 length: 15 residues. Germline-derived CDR1 and CDR2 are SSHAT and FNYEAQ (reference sequence). CDR3 coding DNA: TGTGCTAGCAGTCGCTTGGCTAGCGGGACCGGGGAGCTGTTTTTT. Encoded protein: CASSRLASGTGELFF.

The CDR3 nucleotides are TGTGCCAGCAGTCGGACTAGCGGGAACACCGGGGAGCTGTTTTTT. It specifies CASSRTSGNTGELFF. The gene calls are TRBV2 and TRBJ2-2; 10 bases line up with TRBD2. The CDR3 runs to 15 residues. Germline V lookup: CDR1 SNHLY, CDR2 FYNNEI. Losses at the gene ends were 5 bases for V and 1 base for J; bases not matched to a gene: 1.

The chain couples TRBV12-3 or TRBV12-4 to TRBJ2-3; tentatively, D is TRBD1 (6 bases). The V end lost 5 bases, the J end lost 4 bases, and 10 bases lay between the germline ends. This CDR3 is built from 13 residues. The CDR3 DNA follows: TGTGCCAGCAGTCCAGGGGCGGCAGATACGCAGTATTTT. It codes for CASSPGAADTQYF.

The chain employs TRBV19 and TRBJ1-5; weak D call: TRBD1 (6 bases). V lost 7 bases to trimming and J lost 0 bases, with 13 bases between them. Per the germline V gene, CDR1 is LNHDA and CDR2 is SQIVND (reference sequence). The CDR3 is 15 amino acids. The DNA of the CDR3 is TGTGCCAGTACACGGGACACAGATAGCAATCAGCCCCAGCATTTT. This translates into CASTRDTDSNQPQHF.

V usage is TRBV14 and J usage is TRBJ1-2, with D possibly matching TRBD1 (6 bases). The CDR3 loop spans 14 amino acids. Germline V lookup: CDR1 SGHDN, CDR2 FVKESK. The V end lost 0 bases, the J end lost 8 bases, and 13 bases lay between the germline ends. CDR3 sequence reads: CASSQEARGRGYTF. The CDR3 bases are TGTGCCAGCAGCCAAGAAGCCAGGGGAAGAGGCTACACCTTC.

The CDR3 is CASSEALPGSNTGELFF. The DNA of the CDR3 is TGTGCCAGCAGTGAAGCGCTTCCGGGATCGAACACCGGGGAGCTGTTTTTT. This chain uses TRBV2 with TRBJ2-2, with a weak D call TRBD2 (5 bases). The CDR3 is 17 residues long. V lost 0 bases and J lost 0, with 11 bases in between. Germline CDR1 reads SNHLY; CDR2 reads FYNNEI.

The chain has TRBV2 and TRBJ2-3; 9 bases are a match to TRBD2. This CDR3 is 15 amino acids long. V lost 2 bases, J lost 5 bases, and 5 bases stayed unmatched. The germline gives CDR1 SNHLY, CDR2 FYNNEI. Here the CDR3 DNA reads TGTGCCAGCAGTGAACGGCGGGAGGGCCGAGATACGCAGTATTTT. Translated, it gives CASSERREGRDTQYF. The variable domain in full, completed from reference TRBV2 and TRBJ2-3, reads EPEVTQTPSHQVTQMGQEVILRCVPISNHLYFYWYRQILGQKVEFLVSFYNNEISEKSEIFDDQFSVERPDGSNFTLKIRSTKLEDSAMYFCASSERREGRDTQYFGPGTRLTVL.